This TCR beta chain was captured by sequencing in a study of shared clonotypes between healthy human individuals. The overall study: The people who gave samples were a couple of women and a few men aged 18 to 49.

V lost 5 bases to trimming and J lost 7 bases; unmatched junction nucleotides: 5. CDR1 and CDR2 (germline): SEHNR, FQNEAQ (reference sequence). This CDR3 comprises 14 residues. This clone was observed a few times. This table comes from immunoSEQ multiplex PCR, and its TCRdb copy is limited to in-frame clones, with some not included. The repertoire has 550,000 to 600,000 clones, about 80% of them found once; the top ten carry around 12%. The sample taken for sequencing was PBMCs. The source is a woman in her 40s in good health. Some clones in this sample may be carry-over from other donors' samples. J is TRBJ1-5 and V is TRBV7-9; 10 positions agree with TRBD1. Here the CDR3 DNA reads TGTGCCAGCAGCGCGGGACAGGGGTTCCAGCCCCAGCATTTT. This sequence encodes CASSAGQGFQPQHF.